A selection of T cell receptor beta chains follows, all from one sample in a study of T cells after posttransplantation cyclophosphamide. The protocol was immunoSEQ multiplex PCR, while the TCRdb copy is restricted to in-frame clones and leaves out a portion. This set yields 30,000 to 40,000 clones and no singletons; the top ten hold 2% to 2.5%. The specimen was PBMCs. These receptors came from a man aged 45 to 65 in good health, CMV-negative, and a related stem cell transplant donor. CDR3s include the opening cysteine and the closing phenylalanine or tryptophan. A D gene is named only where the DNA matches it firmly. Clone size is shown for a subset of rows, as once, few, many or a class of expanded clone.

CDR3 protein	CDR3 DNA	CDR3 length	clone size	V gene	J gene	D gene
CASSKTRQQLNTEAFF	TGTGCCAGCAGCAAAACAAGACAGCAGTTGAACACTGAAGCTTTCTTT	16	many	TRBV6-4	TRBJ1-1	.
CASSLSRWDSMNTEAFF	TGTGCCAGCAGCTTGTCGAGGTGGGACAGCATGAACACTGAAGCTTTCTTT	17	many	TRBV5-6	TRBJ1-1	TRBD1
CSVDGVRGEQFF	TGCAGCGTTGATGGGGTCAGGGGTGAGCAGTTCTTC	12	many	TRBV29-1	TRBJ2-1	.
CASEPGLGKETQYF	TGCGCCAGCGAACCGGGACTGGGGAAGGAGACCCAGTACTTC	14	many	TRBV23-1	TRBJ2-5	.
CASSSSGQRTDTQYF	TGTGCCAGCAGTAGCTCGGGACAGCGCACAGATACGCAGTATTTT	15	many	TRBV6-1	TRBJ2-3	TRBD1
CASSPLTGSRNEQFF	TGCGCCAGCAGCCCCCTTACCGGGAGCAGAAATGAGCAGTTCTTC	15	many	TRBV4-1	TRBJ2-1	.
CASSFGTSGWNEQFF	TGTGCCAGCAGCTTCGGGACTAGCGGCTGGAATGAGCAGTTCTTC	15	.	TRBV5-6	TRBJ2-1	TRBD2
CASSPRSGGVGGELFF	TGTGCCAGCAGCCCTCGAAGCGGGGGGGTTGGCGGGGAGCTGTTTTTT	16	many	TRBV5-6	TRBJ2-2	TRBD2
CASTSGSGSYEQYF	TGTGCCAGCACTAGCGGGAGTGGGAGTTACGAGCAGTACTTC	14	many	TRBV9	TRBJ2-7	TRBD2
CASSPSGGSTDTQYF	TGTGCCAGCTCACCGAGTGGAGGGAGCACAGATACGCAGTATTTT	15	few	TRBV18	TRBJ2-3	.
CASRYNSGTDTQYF	TGCGCCAGCAGGTACAATTCTGGCACAGATACGCAGTATTTT	14	few	TRBV5-1	TRBJ2-3	.
CASSLTSSGANVLTF	TGTGCCAGCTCACTGACAAGCTCTGGGGCCAACGTCCTGACTTTC	15	many	TRBV18	TRBJ2-6	.
CASSEALANTEAFF	TGTGCCAGCAGTGAAGCGCTGGCCAACACTGAAGCTTTCTTT	14	many	TRBV2	TRBJ1-1	.
CASTVGQSSYNEQFF	TGTGCCAGCACTGTTGGGCAGAGCTCCTACAATGAGCAGTTCTTC	15	many	TRBV6-1	TRBJ2-1	.
CASSLGAGGNSPLHF	TGTGCCAGCAGCTTAGGAGCAGGGGGGAATTCACCCCTCCACTTT	15	few	TRBV11-2	TRBJ1-6	TRBD1
CASGRGLDGNTIYF	TGCGCCAGCGGCAGGGGCCTAGATGGAAACACCATATATTTT	14	many	TRBV10-2	TRBJ1-3	.
CASSQVSYSGANVLTF	TGTGCCAGCAGCCAAGTGTCGTACTCTGGGGCCAACGTCCTGACTTTC	16	many	TRBV14	TRBJ2-6	.
CASSRPSGAITDTQYF	TGTGCCAGCAGCCGACCTAGCGGGGCGATCACAGATACGCAGTATTTT	16	few	TRBV7-2	TRBJ2-3	TRBD2
CAWSGTLGQPQHF	TGTGCCTGGAGTGGGACATTGGGTCAGCCCCAGCATTTT	13	many	TRBV30	TRBJ1-5	.
CASRVGAARYGYTF	TGTGCCAGCCGGGTGGGGGCGGCGCGCTATGGCTACACCTTC	14	.	TRBV19	TRBJ1-2	.
CAISESRGGRGEETQYF	TGTGCCATCAGTGAGTCGAGGGGGGGGCGCGGCGAAGAGACCCAGTACTTC	17	many	TRBV10-3	TRBJ2-5	.
CASSRTSGSIMYNEQFF	TGTGCCAGCAGTAGGACTAGCGGGAGTATTATGTACAATGAGCAGTTCTTC	17	many	TRBV2	TRBJ2-1	TRBD2
CAISGDRGPNLYGYTF	TGTGCCATCAGTGGGGACAGGGGACCTAACCTCTATGGCTACACCTTC	16	.	TRBV10-3	TRBJ1-2	TRBD1
CASSVEASAKGSEQYF	TGTGCCAGCAGCGTTGAAGCTAGCGCCAAGGGGTCGGAGCAGTACTTC	16	few	TRBV9	TRBJ2-5	.
CASSLELESGSSYNEQFF	TGTGCCAGCAGCTTAGAACTGGAGAGCGGAAGCTCCTACAATGAGCAGTTCTTC	18	many	TRBV11-2	TRBJ2-1	.
CASSDLGTGRTDTQYF	TGTGCCAGCAGCGATTTGGGGACAGGGCGGACAGATACGCAGTATTTT	16	many	TRBV9	TRBJ2-3	TRBD1
CAISLDKASTDTQYF	TGTGCCATCAGTTTAGACAAGGCTAGCACAGATACGCAGTATTTT	15	few	TRBV10-3	TRBJ2-3	.
CASSRTGESDTQYF	TGTGCCAGCAGCCGCACAGGGGAGTCAGATACGCAGTATTTT	14	many	TRBV5-4	TRBJ2-3	TRBD1
CASSVRTGGWYEQYF	TGTGCCAGTAGTGTCCGCACAGGGGGCTGGTACGAGCAGTACTTC	15	many	TRBV19	TRBJ2-7	TRBD1
CASSIRDRGQETQYF	TGCGCCAGCAGCATCCGGGACAGGGGCCAAGAGACCCAGTACTTC	15	many	TRBV5-1	TRBJ2-5	TRBD1
CASSLSSIITGELFF	TGTGCCAGCAGCTTAAGCTCGATAATCACCGGGGAGCTGTTTTTT	15	many	TRBV7-2	TRBJ2-2	.
CASSLEGVETQYF	TGCGCCAGCAGCTTGGAAGGGGTGGAGACCCAGTACTTC	13	many	TRBV5-1	TRBJ2-5	.
CASSLAPSKQGLREKLFF	TGTGCCAGCAGCTTAGCGCCTTCTAAACAGGGCCTACGGGAAAAACTGTTTTTT	18	many	TRBV7-6	TRBJ1-4	.
CASSSAPQGGFYEQYF	TGTGCCAGCTCCTCCGCGCCGCAGGGTGGTTTTTACGAGCAGTACTTC	16	.	TRBV9	TRBJ2-7	.
CASGGNTEAFF	TGTGCCAGCGGAGGGAACACTGAAGCTTTCTTT	11	many	TRBV7-9	TRBJ1-1	.
CASSQYNRATEAFF	TGCGCCAGCAGCCAATACAACAGAGCCACTGAAGCTTTCTTT	14	many	TRBV4-3	TRBJ1-1	.
CAISETFGAGGRTDTQYF	TGTGCCATCAGTGAAACATTTGGAGCGGGGGGACGCACAGATACGCAGTATTTT	18	many	TRBV10-3	TRBJ2-3	TRBD2
CASSLFQGDNSPLHF	TGTGCCAGCAGTTTATTCCAGGGGGATAATTCACCCCTCCACTTT	15	few	TRBV2	TRBJ1-6	TRBD1
CASSGTGGDGYTF	TGTGCCAGCAGCGGGACAGGGGGCGACGGCTACACCTTC	13	many	TRBV7-9	TRBJ1-2	TRBD1
CASSLGTSGRRYEQFF	TGTGCCAGCAGCTTAGGTACGAGCGGGAGACGCTATGAGCAGTTCTTC	16	many	TRBV7-9	TRBJ2-1	TRBD2
CASSRQVGETQYF	TGCGCCAGCTCTCGGCAGGTTGGGGAGACCCAGTACTTC	13	many	TRBV5-1	TRBJ2-5	.
CASSNLAGVLLTQYF	TGTGCCAGTAGTAATCTAGCGGGAGTTTTGTTAACGCAGTATTTT	15	many	TRBV19	TRBJ2-3	TRBD2
CASRDRLLETQYF	TGTGCCAGCAGGGACAGGCTTCTTGAGACCCAGTACTTC	13	few	TRBV27	TRBJ2-5	TRBD1
CASSAVGGAGETQYF	TGTGCCAGCAGCGCCGTCGGGGGGGCGGGTGAGACCCAGTACTTC	15	many	TRBV5-6	TRBJ2-5	TRBD2
CATRRVSTDTQYF	TGTGCCACCAGGCGGGTTAGCACAGATACGCAGTATTTT	13	.	TRBV19	TRBJ2-3	.
CASSPPSSRVNEQFF	TGTGCCAGCTCACCACCCTCCTCCAGGGTGAATGAGCAGTTCTTC	15	many	TRBV18	TRBJ2-1	.
CASSVAQTLNSPLHF	TGTGCCAGCAGCGTAGCACAGACGTTGAATTCACCCCTCCACTTT	15	.	TRBV9	TRBJ1-6	.
CASSIGRTRNQETQYF	TGTGCCAGTAGTATAGGGCGGACACGAAACCAAGAGACCCAGTACTTC	16	many	TRBV19	TRBJ2-5	.
CAWTWLTGELFF	TGTGCCTGGACGTGGCTTACCGGGGAGCTGTTTTTT	12	.	TRBV30	TRBJ2-2	.
CASSPADRDKETQYF	TGTGCCAGCAGCCCGGCGGACAGGGATAAGGAGACCCAGTACTTC	15	many	TRBV7-6	TRBJ2-5	TRBD1